This passage covers 20 T cell receptor beta chains from one sample sequenced in a study of T cell responses to AZD1222 COVID-19 vaccine. Only in-frame clones appear in the TCRdb table, and some are missing; sequencing was by immunoSEQ multiplex PCR. Here the sample spans 150,000 to 160,000 clones, just over 90% being singletons. The sequenced sample was peripheral blood, obtained on day 0 of AZD1222 vaccination. The receptor source for this set is an adult in good health.

This chain joins TRBV5-6 and TRBJ2-1; 16 nucleotides line up with TRBD2. CDR3 length equals 19 residues. Germline V gene data show CDR1 as SGHDT and CDR2 as YYEEEE. V lost 5 bases and J lost 2; bases outside the gene matches: 10. As DNA, the CDR3 is TGTGCCAGCAGTTCGTACGGGACTAGCGGGAGGGGACCCTACAATGAGCAGTTCTTC. Translating it yields CASSSYGTSGRGPYNEQFF.

V is TRBV5-5 and J is TRBJ2-1, with 10 bases fitting TRBD2. This CDR3 has 15 amino acids. CDR1 is SGHKS and CDR2 is YYEKEE in the germline V gene (reference sequence). The trim removed 0 bases at V and 9 bases at J, leaving 6 bases unmatched. For the CDR3, the DNA is TGTGCCAGCAGCTTGGTAGCGGGAGGATATGTTGAGCAGTTCTTC. It yields the protein CASSLVAGGYVEQFF.

The rearrangement joins TRBV2 to TRBJ1-1; possible D gene TRBD1, 6 bases. CDR1 and CDR2 (germline): SNHLY, FYNNEI. V lost 6 bases to trimming and J lost 1 base, with 9 bases between them. The CDR3 loop spans 13 amino acids. CDR3 DNA: TGTGCCAGCAGGGCAGGGGCGAACACTGAAGCTTTCTTT. Protein sequence: CASRAGANTEAFF.

This rearrangement joins TRBV4-1 to TRBJ1-1; D is unclear. The CDR3 loop spans 14 amino acids. The V gene's germline CDR1 is MGHRA and CDR2 YSYEKL. With 1 base removed from V and 7 bases from J, the gap between germline ends came to 13 bases. CDR3 sequence (DNA): TGCGCCAGCAGCCAAGTAGGGTTTGTGGGTGAAGCTTTCTTT. Translation: CASSQVGFVGEAFF.

V is TRBV12-3 or TRBV12-4 and J is TRBJ2-7; TRBD2 agrees at 10 bases. There are 13 residues in the CDR3. V shed 3 bases, J shed 6 bases, and the junction held 2 bases outside the gene matches. The CDR3 here is CASSFTSGTEQYF. CDR3 coding DNA: TGTGCCAGCAGTTTCACTAGCGGGACCGAGCAGTACTTC.

V and J are TRBV18 and TRBJ1-1; D ambiguous. This CDR3 spans 15 amino acids. The germline V and J ends were trimmed by 6 bases and 8 bases, with 22 bases remaining between them. Germline V lookup: CDR1 KGHSH, CDR2 LQKENI. The CDR3 sequence is CASSPEVAAGQEAFF. For the CDR3, the DNA is TGTGCCAGCTCCCCGGAGGTGGCAGCGGGCCAAGAAGCTTTCTTT.

V is TRBV7-6 and J is TRBJ1-3, with D hard to call. This CDR3 spans 15 amino acids. Germline CDR1 SGHVS, CDR2 FNYEAQ. The V end was cut by 2 bases, the J end by 0 bases, with 8 bases between. The CDR3 reads CASSLMEGSGNTIYF. The DNA of the CDR3 is TGTGCCAGCAGCTTAATGGAAGGCTCTGGAAACACCATATATTTT.

J is TRBJ2-5 and V is TRBV3-1 (or the pseudogene TRBV3-2); D gene unclear. Germline CDR1 LGHDT, CDR2 YNNKEL (reference sequence). V lost 4 bases, J lost 7 bases, and 10 bases lay in between. The CDR3 runs to 12 residues. CDR3 protein: CASSLYLGTQYF. CDR3 nucleotides: TGTGCCAGCAGCCTATACCTGGGGACCCAGTACTTC.

The gene calls are TRBV5-1 and TRBJ1-4; no clear D. V was shortened by 4 bases and J by 5 bases, with 3 bases between the two germline ends. Germline CDR1 and CDR2: SGHRS and YFSETQ. This CDR3 is 11 amino acids long. The CDR3 sequence: CASSVNEKLFF. The CDR3, as DNA: TGCGCCAGCAGCGTAAATGAAAAACTGTTTTTT.

This chain uses TRBV4-2 with TRBJ1-2; D might be TRBD1 (5 bases). Germline V gene data show CDR1 as LGHNA and CDR2 as YNFKEQ. The length of the CDR3 is 15 residues. V shed 0 bases and J shed 4 bases, with 12 bases lying between them. The CDR3 reads CASSQDPGLAYGYTF. The CDR3 bases are TGTGCCAGCAGCCAAGATCCAGGGTTGGCCTATGGCTACACCTTC.

This clone was counted a single time. The chain combines TRBV9 with TRBJ1-3; perhaps TRBD1 as D (5 bases). CDR3 length: 19 residues. Germline V gives CDR1 SGDLS, CDR2 YYNGEE. The V and J ends lost 3 bases and 0 bases respectively, with 22 bases between them. The CDR3 bases are TGTGCCAGCAGCGAACGACGGGACGGACGATCATACTCTGGAAACACCATATATTTT. This sequence encodes CASSERRDGRSYSGNTIYF.

The rearrangement links TRBV5-4 to TRBJ2-7; possible D gene TRBD1, 6 bases. This CDR3 contains 15 residues. The germline V gene has CDR1 SGHNT and CDR2 YYREEE (reference sequence). V was clipped by 3 bases and J by 2 bases, with 15 bases between them. CDR3 coding DNA: TGTGCCAGCAGCTCCTACAGGGCTAACACCTACGAGCAGTACTTC. Its translation is CASSSYRANTYEQYF.

This rearrangement joins TRBV9 to TRBJ2-1; tentatively, D is TRBD2 (6 bases). Trimming stripped 0 bases from V and 4 bases from J, with 11 bases between. This CDR3 comprises 15 residues. Germline V gene sequence: CDR1 SGDLS, CDR2 YYNGEE. The CDR3 DNA sequence: TGTGCCAGCAGCGTAGACGGGAGTATATACAATGAGCAGTTCTTC. Protein sequence: CASSVDGSIYNEQFF.

This clone was seen more than once but under ten times. The rearrangement uses TRBV28 and TRBJ1-6; maybe TRBD1 (5 bases). This CDR3 comprises 12 residues. V shed 7 bases and J shed 11 bases, with 12 bases lying between them. From germline, CDR1 is MDHEN and CDR2 SYDVKM. The CDR3 is CASTGGETPLHF. CDR3 nucleotides: TGTGCCAGCACTGGGGGGGAAACACCCCTCCACTTT.

This rearrangement joins TRBV29-1 to TRBJ2-7; 12 bases map to TRBD1. CDR3 size: 12 residues. After removal of 6 bases from V and 7 bases from J, the junction contained 4 bases not matched to a gene. Germline CDR1 SQVTM, CDR2 ANQGSEA. The DNA of the CDR3 is TGCAGCGTGGGACAGGGGGCGAGGGAGCAGTACTTC. Translated, it gives CSVGQGAREQYF.

V and J are TRBV19 and TRBJ2-3; tentative D call: TRBD1 (5 bases). Trimming removed 9 bases from V and 0 bases from J, with 22 bases in between. This CDR3 is built from 17 residues. Germline CDR1 is LNHDA and CDR2 is SQIVND (reference sequence). In nucleotides, the CDR3 is TGTGCCAGAATACACTTCTTGACAGTAGCTAGCACAGATACGCAGTATTTT. Translating gives CARIHFLTVASTDTQYF.

The rearrangement joins TRBV5-6 to TRBJ1-3, with 7 positions matching TRBD1. The CDR3 consists of 14 residues. CDR1 and CDR2 (germline): SGHDT, YYEEEE. V was pared by 3 bases and J by 3 bases, with 3 bases of the junction left unmatched. Here the CDR3 DNA reads TGTGCCAGCAGCTACAGGGGTTTTGGAAACACCATATATTTT. Translated: CASSYRGFGNTIYF.

This chain links TRBV9 with TRBJ1-4; D ambiguous. The CDR3 is 15 residues long. The germline CDR1 and CDR2 sequences are SGDLS and YYNGEE. The V gene lost 0 bases and the J gene lost 5 bases, with 11 bases spanning the gap. The DNA of the CDR3 is TGTGCCAGCAGCGTAGGAGGGTTGGGGAATGAAAAACTGTTTTTT. Translated: CASSVGGLGNEKLFF.

The gene calls are TRBV9 and TRBJ2-5; 7 bases align to TRBD1. The germline CDR1 and CDR2 sequences are SGDLS and YYNGEE. V was clipped by 4 bases and J by 5 bases; unmatched bases: 5. This CDR3 comprises 13 residues. The CDR3 protein is CASSRDRLETQYF. The CDR3 nucleotides read TGTGCCAGCAGCCGGGACAGATTGGAGACCCAGTACTTC.

The chain is built from TRBV7-2 and TRBJ2-2; tentative D call: TRBD1 (5 bases). The germline gives CDR1 SGHTA, CDR2 FQGNSA. The V end was cut by 5 bases, the J end by 4 bases, with 11 bases between. The CDR3 length is 14 residues. Written as DNA, the CDR3 is TGTGCCAGCAGCAGGGGTTGGGCCACCGGGGAGCTGTTTTTT. Its protein is CASSRGWATGELFF.